These 32 T cell receptor beta chains originate from one sample sequenced in a study of T cell responses to AZD1222 COVID-19 vaccine. Sequenced by immunoSEQ multiplex PCR; TCRdb stores in-frame clones only, minus some. There are 120,000 to 150,000 clones in the sample; approximately 88% occur only once, and about 15% lies in the top ten. The specimen was peripheral blood, collected on day 0 of AZD1222 vaccination. The source is an adult in good health.

The rearrangement joins TRBV19 to TRBJ1-2, with a possible D match to TRBD1 (5 bases). V lost 6 bases and J lost 0, with 17 bases in between. Per germline, CDR1 LNHDA and CDR2 SQIVND (reference sequence). The CDR3 spans 16 residues. The CDR3 region has the DNA TGTGCCAGTAGAGTCCAGGGTCCAATATCTAACTATGGCTACACCTTC. It yields the protein CASRVQGPISNYGYTF.

V usage is TRBV12-3 or TRBV12-4 and J usage is TRBJ1-2; D is unclear. The length of the CDR3 is 12 residues. Deletions cut 1 base from V and 3 bases from J, with 3 bases between. The CDR3 DNA reads as TGTGCCAGCAGTTTAGAGGACTATGGCTACACCTTC. Residues: CASSLEDYGYTF.

The V gene is TRBV2, the J gene TRBJ2-3; no firm D call. The V gene's germline CDR1 is SNHLY and CDR2 FYNNEI. Trimming took 1 base from V and 0 from J, leaving 8 bases between them. The CDR3 has 15 residues. The CDR3, as DNA: TGTGCCAGCAGTGAAGGTCTATCAAGCACAGATACGCAGTATTTT. This gives the protein CASSEGLSSTDTQYF. Variable domain in full (rest from reference TRBV2 and TRBJ2-3): EPEVTQTPSHQVTQMGQEVILRCVPISNHLYFYWYRQILGQKVEFLVSFYNNEISEKSEIFDDQFSVERPDGSNFTLKIRSTKLEDSAMYFCASSEGLSSTDTQYFGPGTRLTVL.

The V call is TRBV30, the J call TRBJ1-2, with D perhaps TRBD1 (5 bases). V was pared by 1 base and J by 5 bases, with 11 bases between. This CDR3 has 13 amino acids. CDR1 and CDR2 (germline): GTSNPN, SVGIG (reference sequence). The CDR3 DNA follows: TGTGCCTGGAGTGGGGGGACCGCTTATGGCTACACCTTC. Encoded protein: CAWSGGTAYGYTF.

V gene TRBV19 combines with J gene TRBJ1-3; tentatively, D is TRBD1 (5 bases). Germline V gene data show CDR1 as LNHDA and CDR2 as SQIVND (reference sequence). The CDR3 has 16 amino acids. Trimming stripped 3 bases from V and 0 bases from J, with 12 bases between. CDR3 sequence: CASSIQGASSGNTIYF. The CDR3 DNA sequence: TGTGCCAGTAGTATTCAGGGCGCTAGCTCTGGAAACACCATATATTTT.

The chain uses TRBV19 and TRBJ2-1; unclear D gene. CDR3 length: 14 amino acids. The germline V gene encodes CDR1 LNHDA and CDR2 SQIVND (reference sequence). The V end lost 4 bases, the J end lost 4 bases, and 11 bases lay between the germline ends. This CDR3 reads CASSKSQVYNEQFF. For the CDR3, the DNA is TGTGCCAGTAGTAAAAGTCAGGTTTACAATGAGCAGTTCTTC.

Many counts were recorded for this clone. The V call is TRBV4-1, the J call TRBJ2-7; TRBD2 agrees at 9 bases. V trimming: 0 bases; J trimming: 5 bases; junction bases outside the gene matches: 5. CDR1 and CDR2 (germline): MGHRA, YSYEKL. This CDR3 comprises 15 residues. The DNA of the CDR3 is TGCGCCAGCAGCCAAGATGGGCGGGGGGGCAACGAGCAGTACTTC. This codes for CASSQDGRGGNEQYF.

The CDR3: CASSSTGELFF. The DNA of the CDR3 is TGTGCCAGCAGCTCGACCGGGGAGCTGTTTTTT. The chain uses TRBV7-8 and TRBJ2-2; D is unclear. CDR3 length: 11 amino acids. The V gene's germline CDR1 is SGHVS and CDR2 FQNEAQ. V was clipped by 4 bases and J by 5 bases, with 2 bases between them.

The chain joins TRBV29-1 to TRBJ1-1; D gene ambiguous. Per the germline V gene, CDR1 is SQVTM and CDR2 is ANQGSEA. Trimming shortened V by 6 bases and J by 7 bases, and 9 bases separated the two germline ends. The CDR3 contains 10 residues. In DNA, the CDR3 is TGCAGCGTCAATAACTTTGAAGCTTTCTTT. Amino acids: CSVNNFEAFF.

The V gene is TRBV5-1, the J gene TRBJ2-2; D is unclear. Germline lookup yields CDR1 SGHRS and CDR2 YFSETQ. V gave up 4 bases and J gave up 2 bases, with 9 bases separating them. There are 14 residues in the CDR3. The CDR3 reads CASSPTHNTGELFF. The CDR3 DNA reads as TGCGCCAGCAGCCCGACTCATAACACCGGGGAGCTGTTTTTT. The variable domain in full, completed from reference TRBV5-1 and TRBJ2-2, reads KAGVTQTPRYLIKTRGQQVTLSCSPISGHRSVSWYQQTPGQGLQFLFEYFSETQRNKGNFPGRFSGRQFSNSRSEMNVSTLELGDSALYLCASSPTHNTGELFFGEGSRLTVL.

This clone was seen at least ten times. This sequence joins TRBV7-2 and TRBJ2-5, with 8 positions matching TRBD2. This CDR3 has 18 amino acids. V was pared by 2 bases and J by 7 bases, with 18 bases of the junction left unmatched. CDR1 and CDR2 from the germline V gene are SGHTA and FQGNSA. CDR3 in amino acids: CASSLTLSQGGRHGTQYF. The DNA for the CDR3 is TGTGCCAGCAGCTTAACCCTCTCTCAGGGCGGGAGGCATGGGACCCAGTACTTC. Looking up the rest from reference TRBV7-2 and TRBJ2-5 gives the full variable domain: GAGVSQSPSNKVTEKGKDVELRCDPISGHTALYWYRQSLGQGLEFLIYFQGNSAPDKSGLPSDRFSAERTGGSVSTLTIQRTQQEDSAVYLCASSLTLSQGGRHGTQYFGPGTRLLVL.

The J gene is TRBJ1-5, the V gene TRBV6-5; D call uncertain. V shed 6 bases and J shed 3 bases, with 15 bases lying between them. Germline V gene sequence: CDR1 MNHEY, CDR2 SVGAGI. There are 15 residues in the CDR3. The DNA for the CDR3 is TGTGCCAGCAGGCGCCGGAGGGTGGACAATCAGCCCCAGCATTTT. This codes for CASRRRRVDNQPQHF.

The chain links TRBV5-1 to TRBJ1-4; D call uncertain. The CDR3 covers 14 residues. V gave up 4 bases and J gave up 0 bases, with 7 bases separating them. CDR1 is SGHRS and CDR2 is YFSETQ in the germline V gene. The CDR3, as DNA: TGCGCCAGCAGCGGAACCACAACTAATGAAAAACTGTTTTTT. It specifies CASSGTTTNEKLFF.

The chain is built from TRBV9 and TRBJ2-1; the match to TRBD2 covers 7 bases. The CDR3 spans 15 residues. The germline CDR1 and CDR2 sequences are SGDLS and YYNGEE. V was pared by 0 bases and J by 4 bases, with 4 bases of the junction left unmatched. The chain's CDR3 is CASSVAGGGYNEQFF. For the CDR3, the DNA is TGTGCCAGCAGCGTAGCTGGGGGGGGATACAATGAGCAGTTCTTC.

This clone is a singleton in its sample. The CDR3 loop reads CALGTSGGLQFF. The CDR3 bases are TGTGCCTTAGGGACTAGCGGGGGGCTTCAGTTCTTC. This chain uses TRBV25-1 with TRBJ2-1; 15 bases are shared with TRBD2. Germline CDR1 is MGHDK and CDR2 is SYGVNS. CDR3 length equals 12 residues. Trimming took 11 bases from V and 13 from J; bases not matched to a gene: 6.

The CDR3 nucleotides are TGTGCCAGCAGTTACACGGCTAGCGGGGTCGGGCATGAGCAGTTCTTC. Amino acid sequence: CASSYTASGVGHEQFF. The chain has TRBV6-5 and TRBJ2-1; the match to TRBD2 covers 9 bases. This CDR3 is 16 amino acids long. The germline V gene encodes CDR1 MNHEY and CDR2 SVGAGI. V gave up 2 bases and J gave up 8 bases; unmatched junction bases: 10.

The CDR3 region has the DNA TGTGCCAGCAGCCAAGCGGGGGGCAACGCTGAAGCTTTCTTT. Residues: CASSQAGGNAEAFF. V usage is TRBV3-1 (or the pseudogene TRBV3-2) and J usage is TRBJ1-1, with D possibly being TRBD1 (6 bases). V was clipped by 1 base and J by 6 bases, with 12 bases between them. This CDR3 has 14 residues. CDR1 and CDR2 (germline): LGHDT, YNNKEL (reference sequence).

The chain links TRBV19 to TRBJ1-2; D ambiguous. The V and J ends lost 5 bases and 3 bases respectively, with 13 bases between them. This CDR3 is 14 amino acids long. Germline CDR1 LNHDA, CDR2 SQIVND (reference sequence). The CDR3 DNA follows: TGTGCCAGTAGTTACAGAGGAGTTGACTATGGCTACACCTTC. It is translated as CASSYRGVDYGYTF.

The V call is TRBV24-1, the J call TRBJ2-3; perhaps TRBD2 as D (6 bases). Deletions cut 3 bases from V and 14 bases from J, with 14 bases between. This CDR3 has 12 amino acids. Looked up from germline, CDR1 is KGHDR and CDR2 is SFDVKD. Here the CDR3 DNA reads TGTGCCACCAGTGATCAAAGGGACTTGATGTATTTT. Translated, it gives CATSDQRDLMYF.

CDR3 sequence reads: CASSYEQHYEQYF. The CDR3 coding sequence is TGTGCCAGCAGTTACGAACAGCACTACGAGCAGTACTTC. The chain recombines TRBV6-5 with TRBJ2-7, with D unclear. The V gene's germline CDR1 is MNHEY and CDR2 SVGAGI. The CDR3 totals 13 residues. V was trimmed by 2 bases and J by 3 bases, leaving 8 bases between them.

CDR3 amino acids: CASSLLLTGELFF. The DNA for the CDR3 is TGTGCCAGCAGTCTCCTCTTAACCGGGGAGCTGTTTTTT. V usage is TRBV27 and J usage is TRBJ2-2; D remains unclear. V dropped 5 bases and J dropped 5 bases, with 9 bases sitting between them. The CDR3 consists of 13 residues. Germline V gene data show CDR1 as MNHEY and CDR2 as SMNVEV (reference sequence).

The J gene is TRBJ2-4, the V gene TRBV11-1; D is undetermined. CDR1 and CDR2 (germline): SGHAT, FQDESV (reference sequence). The V end was cut by 5 bases, the J end by 8 bases, with 13 bases between. The CDR3 consists of 13 residues. In DNA, the CDR3 is TGTGCCAGCAGCCCGTCGGGTGGGGACATTCAGTACTTC. This codes for CASSPSGGDIQYF.

This chain joins TRBV4-2 and TRBJ2-3; 8 nucleotides agree with TRBD2. This CDR3 has 15 amino acids. V dropped 4 bases and J dropped 6; count of bases not matched to a gene: 9. Germline V gene lookup returns CDR1 LGHNA and CDR2 YNFKEQ. The DNA of the CDR3 is TGTGCCAGCAGCCCTCCAGCGGGGGCGGGGGATACGCAGTATTTT. Protein product: CASSPPAGAGDTQYF.

The chain couples TRBV2 to TRBJ2-1; the D gene is possibly TRBD1 (5 bases). From germline, CDR1 is SNHLY and CDR2 FYNNEI. V was cut by 4 bases and J by 0 bases, with 10 bases left in between. The CDR3 contains 15 residues. Here the CDR3 DNA reads TGTGCCAGCAGTGGGGGCCCGAGCTCCTACAATGAGCAGTTCTTC. Its translation is CASSGGPSSYNEQFF.

The chain combines TRBV18 with TRBJ2-2; D remains ambiguous. Germline CDR1 and CDR2: KGHSH and LQKENI. Trimming shortened V by 4 bases and J by 0 bases, and 6 bases separated the two germline ends. The CDR3 spans 14 residues. CDR3 DNA sequence: TGTGCCAGCTCACGAGAGACGAACACCGGGGAGCTGTTTTTT. Its translation: CASSRETNTGELFF.

V usage is TRBV21-1 and J usage is TRBJ2-1. TRBV21-1 is classified as a pseudogene. The CDR3 spans 15 residues. CDR3 bases: TGTGCCAGCAGCAAAGGACCCGGACGGGCCAATGAGCAGTTCTTC. Its translation: CASSKGPGRANEQFF.

CDR3 region: CASSLGLRGTEAFF. CDR3 DNA: TGTGCCAGCAGCTTAGGCCTCAGGGGCACTGAAGCTTTCTTT. This rearrangement joins TRBV13 to TRBJ1-1; weak D call: TRBD1 (6 bases). CDR3 size: 14 residues. Germline V gene sequence: CDR1 PRHDT, CDR2 FYEKMQ (reference sequence). V was pared by 0 bases and J by 4 bases, with 9 bases between.

This rearrangement joins TRBV6-2 or TRBV6-3 to TRBJ1-5, with D possibly TRBD1 on 5 matching bases. V gave up 2 bases and J gave up 4 bases, with 12 bases separating them. The CDR3 covers 15 residues. The germline CDR1 and CDR2 sequences are MNHEY and SVGEGT. CDR3 in amino acids: CASSYQVGGNQPQHF. For the CDR3, the DNA is TGTGCCAGCAGTTACCAGGTCGGGGGGAATCAGCCCCAGCATTTT.

This clone was seen only once. The chain couples TRBV7-2 to TRBJ1-1; 9 bases map to TRBD1. Germline V gene data show CDR1 as SGHTA and CDR2 as FQGNSA. The CDR3 extends over 15 amino acids. Trimming at V came to 1 base and at J to 5 bases, leaving 5 bases not matched to a gene. This CDR3 is CASSLGYDRGTEAFF. The CDR3 DNA is TGTGCCAGCAGCTTAGGTTATGACAGGGGGACTGAAGCTTTCTTT.

This clone has a single count. The chain couples TRBV7-2 to TRBJ1-1; D perhaps matches TRBD1 (5 bases). Germline V lookup: CDR1 SGHTA, CDR2 FQGNSA. V was clipped by 2 bases and J by 7 bases, with 20 bases between them. CDR3 length equals 16 residues. The CDR3 DNA reads TGTGCCAGCAGCTTACATAGTCGAGTCGACCAGGGTGAAGCTTTCTTT. Protein: CASSLHSRVDQGEAFF.

As to this clone: A read error may produce the germline difference seen at one junction end. The chain carries TRBV30 and TRBJ1-2; 8 positions match TRBD1. The germline V gene encodes CDR1 GTSNPN and CDR2 SVGIG (reference sequence). This CDR3 has 11 residues. CDR3 in amino acids: CAWSVRDRPSF. Written as DNA, the CDR3 is TGTGCCTGGAGTGTACGGGACAGGCCTTCATTC.

This chain links TRBV28 with TRBJ1-6, with no clear D. This CDR3 is built from 13 residues. Germline V gives CDR1 MDHEN, CDR2 SYDVKM. V lost 6 bases to trimming and J lost 0 bases, with 3 bases between them. CDR3 DNA: TGTGCCAGCAGGTACTCCTATAATTCACCCCTCCACTTT. It codes for CASRYSYNSPLHF.